This TCR beta chain was obtained from a study of blood T cell repertoires in COVID-19. The wider study: Both acute and convalescent COVID-19 samples were obtained from the United States, Italy and Spain. PBMCs, B-cell-depleted T cells, or T cells were the source of the cDNA or gDNA that made up the material.

Trimming removed 1 base from V and 8 bases from J, with 10 bases in between. Germline CDR1 SGDLS, CDR2 YYNGEE. The CDR3 covers 13 residues. In the source study's methods: Amplifying reference gene primers gave estimates of nucleated cell counts. The table came from immunoSEQ multiplex PCR; TCRdb's copy has only in-frame clones and leaves some out. V, J and clone size derive from that table, while D and trimming were established from the DNA sequence. The sample lists tens of thousands of clones; 70% to 85% were seen once. This TCR was sampled from a woman in her fifties or sixties with acute or convalescent COVID-19. The V gene is TRBV9, the J gene TRBJ2-1; tentatively, D is TRBD1 (5 bases). Specimen: peripheral blood. CDR3 amino acids: CASSVLGRDEQFF. The CDR3 DNA reads TGTGCCAGCAGCGTATTGGGGCGTGATGAGCAGTTCTTC.